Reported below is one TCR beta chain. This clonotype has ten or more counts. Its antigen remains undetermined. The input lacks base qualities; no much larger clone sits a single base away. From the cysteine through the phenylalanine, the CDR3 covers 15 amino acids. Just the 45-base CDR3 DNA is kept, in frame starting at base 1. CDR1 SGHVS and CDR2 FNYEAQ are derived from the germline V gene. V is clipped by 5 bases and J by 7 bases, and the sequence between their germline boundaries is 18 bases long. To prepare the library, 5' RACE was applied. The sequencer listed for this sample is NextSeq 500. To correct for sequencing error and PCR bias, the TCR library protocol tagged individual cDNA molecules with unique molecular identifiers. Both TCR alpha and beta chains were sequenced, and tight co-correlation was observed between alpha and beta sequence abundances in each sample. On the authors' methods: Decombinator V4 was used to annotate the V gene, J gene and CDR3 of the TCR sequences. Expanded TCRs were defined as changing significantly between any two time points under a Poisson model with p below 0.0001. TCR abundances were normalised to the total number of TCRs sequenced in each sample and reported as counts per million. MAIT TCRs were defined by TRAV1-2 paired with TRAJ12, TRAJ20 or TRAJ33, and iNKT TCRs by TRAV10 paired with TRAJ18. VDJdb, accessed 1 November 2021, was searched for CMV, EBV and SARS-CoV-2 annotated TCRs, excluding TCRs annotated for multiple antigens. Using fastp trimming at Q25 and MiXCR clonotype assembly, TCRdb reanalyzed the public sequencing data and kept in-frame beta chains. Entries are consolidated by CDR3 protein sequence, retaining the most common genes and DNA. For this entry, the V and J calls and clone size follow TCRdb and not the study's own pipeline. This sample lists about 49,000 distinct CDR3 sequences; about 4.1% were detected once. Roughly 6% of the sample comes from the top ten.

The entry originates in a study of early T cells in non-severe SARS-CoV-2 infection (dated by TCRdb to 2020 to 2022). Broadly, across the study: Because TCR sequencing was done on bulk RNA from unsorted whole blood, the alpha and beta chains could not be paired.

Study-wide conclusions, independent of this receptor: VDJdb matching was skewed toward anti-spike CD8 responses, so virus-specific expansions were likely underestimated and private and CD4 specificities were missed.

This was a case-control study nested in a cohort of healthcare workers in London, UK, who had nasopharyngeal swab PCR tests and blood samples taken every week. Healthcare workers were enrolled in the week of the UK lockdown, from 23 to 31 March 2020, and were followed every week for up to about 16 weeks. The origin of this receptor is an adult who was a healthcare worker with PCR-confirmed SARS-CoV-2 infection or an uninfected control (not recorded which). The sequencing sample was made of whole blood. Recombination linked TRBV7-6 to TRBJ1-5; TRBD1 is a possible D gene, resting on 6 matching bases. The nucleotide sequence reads TGTGCCAGCAGCCTAGGGGAGGGACACGGACAGCCCCAGCATTTT. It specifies CASSLGEGHGQPQHF.